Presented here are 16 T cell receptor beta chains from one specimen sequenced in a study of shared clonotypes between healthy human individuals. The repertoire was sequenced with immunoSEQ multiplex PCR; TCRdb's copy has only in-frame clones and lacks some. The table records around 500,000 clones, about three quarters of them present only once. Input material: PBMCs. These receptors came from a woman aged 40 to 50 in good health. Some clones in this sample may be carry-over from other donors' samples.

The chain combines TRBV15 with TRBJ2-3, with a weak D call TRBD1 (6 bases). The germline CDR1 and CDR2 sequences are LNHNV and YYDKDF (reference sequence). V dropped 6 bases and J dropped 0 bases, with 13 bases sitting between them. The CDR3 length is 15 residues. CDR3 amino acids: CATRTRTESTDTQYF. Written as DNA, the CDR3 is TGTGCCACCAGGACCCGGACAGAAAGCACAGATACGCAGTATTTT. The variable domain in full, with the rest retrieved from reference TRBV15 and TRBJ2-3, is DAMVIQNPRYQVTQFGKPVTLSCSQTLNHNVMYWYQQKSSQAPKLLFHYYDKDFNNEADTPDNFQSRRPNTSFCFLDIRSPGLGDTAMYLCATRTRTESTDTQYFGPGTRLTVL.

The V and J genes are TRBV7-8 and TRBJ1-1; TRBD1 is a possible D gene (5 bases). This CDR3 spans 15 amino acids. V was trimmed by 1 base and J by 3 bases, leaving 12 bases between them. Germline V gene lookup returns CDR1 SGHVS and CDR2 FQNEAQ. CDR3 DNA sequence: TGTGCCAGCAGCTTAGTGGGCAGGGTGCACACTGAAGCTTTCTTT. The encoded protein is CASSLVGRVHTEAFF.

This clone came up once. CDR3 nucleotides: TGTGCCAGCAGCCGTCTACAGGGGGGCTATGGCTACACCTTC. It is translated as CASSRLQGGYGYTF. The chain has TRBV14 and TRBJ1-2; 8 positions agree with TRBD1. The V and J ends lost 4 bases and 4 bases, in that order; junction bases with no gene match: 5. The germline CDR1 and CDR2 sequences are SGHDN and FVKESK. This CDR3 comprises 14 residues.

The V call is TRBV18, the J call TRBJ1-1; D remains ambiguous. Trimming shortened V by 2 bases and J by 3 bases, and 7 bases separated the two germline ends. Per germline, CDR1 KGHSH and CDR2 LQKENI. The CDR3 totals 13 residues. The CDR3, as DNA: TGTGCCAGCTCACCAGGGTTTGACACTGAAGCTTTCTTT. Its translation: CASSPGFDTEAFF.

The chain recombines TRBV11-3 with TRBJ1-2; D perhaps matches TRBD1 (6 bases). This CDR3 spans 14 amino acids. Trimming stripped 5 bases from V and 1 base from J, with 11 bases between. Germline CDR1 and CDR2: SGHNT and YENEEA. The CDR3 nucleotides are TGTGCCAGCAGCCCGGACAGATTTAACTATGGCTACACCTTC. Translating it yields CASSPDRFNYGYTF.

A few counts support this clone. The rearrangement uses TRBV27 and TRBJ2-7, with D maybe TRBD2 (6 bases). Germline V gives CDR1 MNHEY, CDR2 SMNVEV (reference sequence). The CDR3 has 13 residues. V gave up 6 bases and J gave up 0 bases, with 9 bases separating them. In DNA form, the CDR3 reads TGTGCCAGCAGCCGGGACTTCTCCTACGAGCAGTACTTC. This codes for CASSRDFSYEQYF.

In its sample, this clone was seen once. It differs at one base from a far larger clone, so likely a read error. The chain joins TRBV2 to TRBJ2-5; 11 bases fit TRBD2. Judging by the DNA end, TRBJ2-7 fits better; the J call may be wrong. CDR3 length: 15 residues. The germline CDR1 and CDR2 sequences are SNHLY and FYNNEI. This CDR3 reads CATPGASGRTYEQYF. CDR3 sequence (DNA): TGTGCCACACCCGGGGCTAGCGGGAGGACCTACGAGCAGTACTTC.

DNA for the CDR3: TGTGCCAGCAGTTCCCACCTCGGCAGGGTCGGGTTTGGCTACACCTTC. The encoded protein is CASSSHLGRVGFGYTF. The rearrangement uses TRBV27 and TRBJ1-2; D might be TRBD1 (5 bases). The germline V gene has CDR1 MNHEY and CDR2 SMNVEV (reference sequence). This CDR3 has 16 residues. V shed 4 bases and J shed 7 bases, with 22 bases lying between them.

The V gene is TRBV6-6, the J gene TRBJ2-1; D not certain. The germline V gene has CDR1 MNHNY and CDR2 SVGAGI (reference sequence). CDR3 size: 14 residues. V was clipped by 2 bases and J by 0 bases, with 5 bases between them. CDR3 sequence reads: CASSYVGSYNEQFF. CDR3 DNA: TGTGCCAGCAGTTACGTGGGCTCCTACAATGAGCAGTTCTTC.

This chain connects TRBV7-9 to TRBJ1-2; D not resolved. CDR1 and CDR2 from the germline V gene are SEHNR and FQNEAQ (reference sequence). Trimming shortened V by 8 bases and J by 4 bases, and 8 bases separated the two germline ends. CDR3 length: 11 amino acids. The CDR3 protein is CASSPGYGYTF. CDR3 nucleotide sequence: TGTGCCAGCTCTCCCGGCTATGGCTACACCTTC. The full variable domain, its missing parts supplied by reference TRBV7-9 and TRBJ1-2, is DTGVSQNPRHKITKRGQNVTFRCDPISEHNRLYWYRQTLGQGPEFLTYFQNEAQLEKSRLLSDRFSAERPKGSFSTLEIQRTEQGDSAMYLCASSPGYGYTFGSGTRLTVV.

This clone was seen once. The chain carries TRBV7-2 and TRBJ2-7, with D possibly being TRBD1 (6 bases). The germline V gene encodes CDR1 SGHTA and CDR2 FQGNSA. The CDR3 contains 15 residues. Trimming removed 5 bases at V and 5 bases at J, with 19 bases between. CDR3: CASSHPGRGVDEQYF. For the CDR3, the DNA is TGTGCCAGCAGCCACCCGGGCAGGGGTGTCGACGAGCAGTACTTC.

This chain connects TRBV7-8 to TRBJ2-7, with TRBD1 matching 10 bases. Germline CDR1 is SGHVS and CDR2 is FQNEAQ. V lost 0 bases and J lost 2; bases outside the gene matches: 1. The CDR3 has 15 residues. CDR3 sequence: CASSLAGTGAYEQYF. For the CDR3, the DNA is TGTGCCAGCAGCTTAGCCGGGACAGGGGCCTACGAGCAGTACTTC.

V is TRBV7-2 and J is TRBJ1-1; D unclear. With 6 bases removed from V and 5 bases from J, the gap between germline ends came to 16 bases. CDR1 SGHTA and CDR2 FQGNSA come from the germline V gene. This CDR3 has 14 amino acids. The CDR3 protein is CASSYDAAVTEAFF. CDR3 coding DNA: TGTGCCAGCAGTTATGACGCGGCGGTTACTGAAGCTTTCTTT.

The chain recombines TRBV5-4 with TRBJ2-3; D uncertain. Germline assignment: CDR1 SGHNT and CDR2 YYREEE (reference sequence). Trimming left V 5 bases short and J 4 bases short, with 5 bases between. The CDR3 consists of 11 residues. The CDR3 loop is CASRLADTQYF. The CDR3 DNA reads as TGTGCCAGCAGGCTGGCAGATACGCAGTATTTT. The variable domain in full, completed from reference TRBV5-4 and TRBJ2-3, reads ETGVTQSPTHLIKTRGQQVTLRCSSQSGHNTVSWYQQALGQGPQFIFQYYREEENGRGNFPPRFSGLQFPNYSSELNVNALELDDSALYLCASRLADTQYFGPGTRLTVL.

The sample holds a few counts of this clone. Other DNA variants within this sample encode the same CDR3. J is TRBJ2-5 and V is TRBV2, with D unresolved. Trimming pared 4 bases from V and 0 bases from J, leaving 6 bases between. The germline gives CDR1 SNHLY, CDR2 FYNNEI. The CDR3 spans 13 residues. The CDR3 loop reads CASSVGYQETQYF. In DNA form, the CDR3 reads TGTGCCAGCAGTGTCGGTTACCAAGAGACCCAGTACTTC. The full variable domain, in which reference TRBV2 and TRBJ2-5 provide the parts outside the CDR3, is EPEVTQTPSHQVTQMGQEVILRCVPISNHLYFYWYRQILGQKVEFLVSFYNNEISEKSEIFDDQFSVERPDGSNFTLKIRSTKLEDSAMYFCASSVGYQETQYFGPGTRLLVL.

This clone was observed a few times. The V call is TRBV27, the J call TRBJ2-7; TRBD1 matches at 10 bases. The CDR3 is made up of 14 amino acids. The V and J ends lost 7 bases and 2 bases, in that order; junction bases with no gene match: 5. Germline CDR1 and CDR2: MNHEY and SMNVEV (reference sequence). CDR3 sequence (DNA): TGTGCCAGCAAACCGGGACAGGGGCCCTACGAGCAGTACTTC. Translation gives CASKPGQGPYEQYF.